What follows is one T cell receptor beta chain and its context. Its antigen remains unknown. At one of its ends the junction is not consistent with the germline gene, which may arise from a read error. This CDR3 is 11 amino acids long. Germline V gene lookup returns CDR1 SGDLS and CDR2 YYNGEE. This entry belongs to a study of breast tumors, draining lymph nodes, adjacent tissues. Broader study findings: Compared with basal-like, luminal-like tumors shared significantly more repertoire with nontumor tissue. Most tumor T cells seemingly derive from lymph node, then expand in tumor.

Axillary draining lymph nodes of breast cancer patients supplied the node samples. TCRdb reanalysed the multiplex PCR reads using MiXCR and keeps one entry per CDR3 protein. Of roughly 110,000 distinct CDR3 sequences listed, less than 40% were seen once; the top ten hold 5.5% to 7%. Sequenced: axillary lymph node tissue. The V and J genes are TRBV9 and TRBJ2-2; perhaps TRBD2 as D (6 bases). The TCR was taken from a female donor with breast cancer. Some clones in this sample may be carry-over from other donors' samples. CDR3 sequence reads: CASSVFGGLFF. CDR3 DNA: TGTGCCAGCAGCGTATTCGGGGGGCTGTTTTTT.